This T cell receptor (beta chain) is from a study of early T cells in non-severe SARS-CoV-2 infection. At the level of the study: Sequencing of unsorted whole blood was done on bulk RNA, leaving chains unpaired. Study-wide results and caveats: Private and CD4 specificities were missed by VDJdb matching, skewed to anti-spike CD8.

The CDR3 is 15 residues long. Per the germline V gene, CDR1 is ENHRY and CDR2 is SYGVKD. V shed 5 bases and J shed 3 bases, with 14 bases lying between them. cDNA molecules, individually, were tagged with unique molecular identifiers. TCRdb independently ran MiXCR on the 5' RACE reads; one entry per CDR3 protein. Among around 60,000 distinct CDR3 sequences listed, about 13% were seen once. This clonotype turned up a few times. The antigen is not known. The source of this sequence is an adult who was a healthcare worker with PCR-confirmed SARS-CoV-2 infection or an uninfected control (not recorded which). Sample: whole blood. The chain is built from TRBV10-3 and TRBJ2-4; no firm D call. The CDR3 coding sequence is TGTGCCATCAGTCAGAGTGATTCGGGCAAAAACATTCAGTACTTC. It is translated as CAISQSDSGKNIQYF.